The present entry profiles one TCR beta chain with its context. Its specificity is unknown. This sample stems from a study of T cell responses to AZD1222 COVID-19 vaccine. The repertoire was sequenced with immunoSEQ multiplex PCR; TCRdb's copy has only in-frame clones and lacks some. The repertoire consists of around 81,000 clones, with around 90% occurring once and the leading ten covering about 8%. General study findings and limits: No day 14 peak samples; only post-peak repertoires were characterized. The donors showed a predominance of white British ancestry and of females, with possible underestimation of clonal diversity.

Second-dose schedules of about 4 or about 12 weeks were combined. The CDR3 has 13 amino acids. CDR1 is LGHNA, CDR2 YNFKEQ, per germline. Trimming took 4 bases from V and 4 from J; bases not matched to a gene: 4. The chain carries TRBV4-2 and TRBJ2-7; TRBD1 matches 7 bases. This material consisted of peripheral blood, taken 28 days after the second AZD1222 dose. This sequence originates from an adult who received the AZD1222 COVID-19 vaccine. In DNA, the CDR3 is TGTGCCAGCAGCCGAGACAGGGTTTACGAGCAGTACTTC. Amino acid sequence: CASSRDRVYEQYF.